Each of the 20 T cell receptor beta chains below was sequenced from the same sample in a study of cytomegalovirus exposure and HLA in healthy donors. The table came from immunoSEQ multiplex PCR; TCRdb's copy has only in-frame clones and leaves some out. The top ten clones hold about 1.2% of a sample with roughly 60,000 clones, about 91% of them seen once. The sample consisted of PBMCs. These receptors were collected from a woman between 18 and 30 years old in good health and CMV-seronegative.

This chain links TRBV4-2 with TRBJ2-5; possibly TRBD2 for D (5 bases). V lost 0 bases to trimming and J lost 4 bases, with 6 bases between them. Germline CDR1 LGHNA, CDR2 YNFKEQ. This CDR3 comprises 13 residues. CDR3 loop: CASSQERGETQYF. CDR3 coding DNA: TGTGCCAGCAGCCAAGAACGGGGAGAGACCCAGTACTTC.

V gene TRBV7-2 combines with J gene TRBJ2-7, with TRBD1 identical over 7 bases. Germline-derived CDR1 and CDR2 are SGHTA and FQGNSA. After removal of 5 bases from V and 3 bases from J, the junction contained 7 bases not matched to a gene. The length of the CDR3 is 14 residues. CDR3 bases: TGTGCCAGCAGCAGGGGGCCAGGGGACTACGAGCAGTACTTC. Translating it yields CASSRGPGDYEQYF.

The CDR3 region is CASIPPGSYEQYF. CDR3 sequence (DNA): TGTGCCAGCATCCCTCCCGGGTCCTACGAGCAGTACTTC. This chain connects TRBV7-9 to TRBJ2-7; no definite D call. The CDR3 runs 13 residues. The V and J ends lost 7 bases and 1 base respectively, with 11 bases between them. CDR1 and CDR2 from the germline V gene are SEHNR and FQNEAQ (reference sequence). The whole variable domain, filled in from reference TRBV7-9 and TRBJ2-7, reads DTGVSQNPRHKITKRGQNVTFRCDPISEHNRLYWYRQTLGQGPEFLTYFQNEAQLEKSRLLSDRFSAERPKGSFSTLEIQRTEQGDSAMYLCASIPPGSYEQYFGPGTRLTVT.

The chain carries TRBV5-1 and TRBJ2-3; 12 positions match TRBD2. CDR1 and CDR2 from the germline V gene are SGHRS and YFSETQ. Trimming at V came to 4 bases and at J to 0 bases, leaving 6 bases not matched to a gene. CDR3 length: 17 residues. The CDR3 loop reads CASSQTSGGVSTDTQYF. DNA of the CDR3: TGCGCCAGCAGCCAGACTAGCGGGGGAGTTAGCACAGATACGCAGTATTTT.

This clone was counted a single time. The rearrangement uses TRBV28 and TRBJ1-5; TRBD1 is a possible D gene (5 bases). Germline values: CDR1 MDHEN, CDR2 SYDVKM. Trimming removed 7 bases from V and 5 bases from J, with 12 bases in between. The CDR3 is 13 residues long. The CDR3 sequence: CASNSGAYQPQHF. The CDR3 DNA reads as TGTGCCAGCAACTCTGGGGCCTATCAGCCCCAGCATTTT.

This clone was observed once. The chain is built from TRBV19 and TRBJ1-1, with 7 bases that match TRBD1. This CDR3 is built from 14 residues. The germline gives CDR1 LNHDA, CDR2 SQIVND (reference sequence). V lost 4 bases to trimming and J lost 5 bases; unmatched junction nucleotides: 7. The CDR3 is CASSRGGAETEAFF. For the CDR3, the DNA is TGTGCCAGTAGTAGAGGGGGCGCGGAAACTGAAGCTTTCTTT. The whole variable domain, remainder taken from reference TRBV19 and TRBJ1-1, is DGGITQSPKYLFRKEGQNVTLSCEQNLNHDAMYWYRQDPGQGLRLIYYSQIVNDFQKGDIAEGYSVSREKKESFPLTVTSAQKNPTAFYLCASSRGGAETEAFFGQGTRLTVV.

V is TRBV6-1 and J is TRBJ1-2; 9 positions agree with TRBD1. The V and J ends lost 8 bases and 4 bases, in that order; junction bases with no gene match: 5. The germline gives CDR1 MNHNS, CDR2 SASEGT. This CDR3 is 13 amino acids long. CDR3 bases: TGTGCCAGCGATGACAGGGGGGCCTATGGCTACACCTTC. Its translation: CASDDRGAYGYTF.

This chain connects TRBV6-1 to TRBJ1-2; 7 nucleotides align to TRBD1. CDR3 length equals 15 residues. The V gene end was trimmed by 4 bases and the J gene end by 4 bases; junction bases not matched to a gene: 9. CDR1 and CDR2 (germline): MNHNS, SASEGT. CDR3 sequence (DNA): TGTGCCAGCAGTGGGACATCTACAGGGGTCTATGGCTACACCTTC. This codes for CASSGTSTGVYGYTF.

The sample holds one count of this clone. The chain carries TRBV9 and TRBJ2-1; 7 bases are shared with TRBD1. Trimming removed 0 bases from V and 2 bases from J; junction bases left unmatched: 5. CDR1 and CDR2 from the germline V gene are SGDLS and YYNGEE. The CDR3 is made up of 16 amino acids. CDR3 in DNA: TGTGCCAGCAGCGTAGTTCCACAGGGGACCTACAATGAGCAGTTCTTC. Its protein product is CASSVVPQGTYNEQFF.

V is TRBV21-1 and J is TRBJ2-7; the DNA was not compared with TRBD2, the D call given in the table. TRBV21-1 is shown as a pseudogene. This CDR3 contains 12 residues. This CDR3 is CASRRTSYEQYF. CDR3 DNA: TGTGCCAGCAGGAGAACCTCCTACGAGCAGTACTTC.

This chain links TRBV19 with TRBJ2-5, with 9 bases identical to TRBD1. The CDR3 has 15 amino acids. The V segment lost 3 bases and the J segment 5 bases; nucleotides outside the gene matches: 7. The germline CDR1 and CDR2 sequences are LNHDA and SQIVND (reference sequence). The CDR3 sequence is CASSIMDRGRETQYF. DNA of the CDR3: TGTGCCAGTAGTATCATGGACAGGGGTAGGGAGACCCAGTACTTC.

The rearrangement joins TRBV19 to TRBJ1-2; D is uncertain. The CDR3 covers 12 residues. The V end lost 5 bases, the J end lost 4 bases, and 8 bases lay between the germline ends. CDR1 and CDR2 (germline): LNHDA, SQIVND (reference sequence). The DNA for the CDR3 is TGTGCCAGTAGTTTGGCCTCCTATGGCTACACCTTC. Its protein product is CASSLASYGYTF.

The chain recombines TRBV28 with TRBJ1-5, with D unresolved. Germline CDR1 MDHEN, CDR2 SYDVKM. The CDR3 is 13 amino acids. V was pared by 5 bases and J by 4 bases, with 9 bases between. This CDR3 is CASSTTLNQPQHF. CDR3 nucleotide sequence: TGTGCCAGCAGTACGACACTTAATCAGCCCCAGCATTTT.

This chain connects TRBV4-1 to TRBJ1-1, with D uncertain. Germline CDR1 reads MGHRA; CDR2 reads YSYEKL. The ends were cut back, 0 bases at V and 1 base at J, with 6 bases in the middle. The CDR3 runs to 14 residues. CDR3 sequence reads: CASSQEQQNTEAFF. CDR3 nucleotide sequence: TGCGCCAGCAGCCAAGAGCAACAGAACACTGAAGCTTTCTTT.

The rearrangement joins TRBV4-2 to TRBJ1-2; 8 bases align to TRBD1. J gave up 5 bases and V 0 bases, and 14 bases lay outside the gene matches. The CDR3 runs 18 residues. Germline CDR1 LGHNA, CDR2 YNFKEQ. The CDR3, as DNA: TGTGCCAGCAGCCAAGATCCCTCCCGCGGACAGGGAGGGTATGGCTACACCTTC. Translation gives CASSQDPSRGQGGYGYTF.

The chain has TRBV27 and TRBJ2-1, with TRBD2 identical over 12 bases. The V and J ends lost 6 bases and 9 bases, in that order; junction bases with no gene match: 12. The CDR3 covers 16 residues. Germline values: CDR1 MNHEY, CDR2 SMNVEV (reference sequence). The CDR3 region has the DNA TGTGCCAGCAGCCTCCTAGCTAGCGGGGGGGCCGGTGAGCAGTTCTTC. Translation gives CASSLLASGGAGEQFF.

J is TRBJ2-4 and V is TRBV11-2; 9 bases are a match to TRBD1. The CDR3 has 15 residues. Germline lookup yields CDR1 SGHAT and CDR2 FQNNGV. V lost 5 bases to trimming and J lost 9 bases; unmatched junction nucleotides: 11. For the CDR3, the DNA is TGTGCCAGCAGCGAGTCGGGACAGGGTTTTGGCATTCAGTACTTC. This encodes CASSESGQGFGIQYF.

The V call is TRBV4-2, the J call TRBJ2-6; 8 bases map to TRBD2. The CDR3 totals 18 residues. V lost 1 base and J lost 0; bases outside the gene matches: 5. Germline loops: CDR1 LGHNA, CDR2 YNFKEQ. CDR3 in DNA: TGTGCCAGCAGCCAAGGAACTAGCGGAAGCTCTGGGGCCAACGTCCTGACTTTC. Its protein product is CASSQGTSGSSGANVLTF.

The chain joins TRBV2 to TRBJ1-5; tentative D call: TRBD1 (5 bases). Germline CDR1 SNHLY, CDR2 FYNNEI. This CDR3 comprises 13 residues. Trimming took 3 bases from V and 7 from J, leaving 10 bases between them. DNA for the CDR3: TGTGCCAGCAGTGAGGAGGGGCGGCAGCCCCAGCATTTT. This gives the protein CASSEEGRQPQHF.

Points on this clone: One end of the junction is discordant with germline, which a read error may explain. This chain joins TRBV18 and TRBJ1-4; D is uncertain. Germline-derived CDR1 and CDR2 are KGHSH and LQKENI. This CDR3 comprises 10 residues. CDR3 in amino acids: CARPKEKLFF. CDR3 DNA: TGTGCCAGGCCTAAAGAAAAACTGTTTTTT.